This T cell receptor (beta chain) comes out of a study of CD8+CD57+ T cells in acquired aplastic anemia. Study-wide background: Isolated CD4+ and CD8+ cells, once sorted, yielded DNA averaging about 3.2 ug. Study conclusions and caveats: A set of twenty-nine CD8+ CDR3 sequences was shared between patients and controls, and these sequences appeared highly expressed in patients.

According to the study, genomic DNA was the template for TCR beta VDJ and CDR3 profiling. TCRdb re-derived calls from the reads in MiXCR, one entry per CDR3 protein. Counted here are over 45,000 distinct CDR3 sequences, about 73% occurring once; the ten biggest clones make up approximately 34%. Note on this clonotype: Its antigen remains unidentified.

V dropped 7 bases and J dropped 4 bases, with 16 bases sitting between them. The germline V gene has CDR1 LNHDA and CDR2 SQIVND (reference sequence). The CDR3 is 14 residues long. The chain uses TRBV19 and TRBJ1-2; D possibly corresponds to TRBD1 (6 bases). The specimen sequenced was sorted CD4+, CD8+, or CD8+CD57+ T cells (not recorded which) from PBMCs. The source of this sequence is a human donor in good health, serving as a control. CDR3 sequence reads: CASNAGDFTYGYTF. CDR3 DNA sequence: TGTGCCAGTAACGCAGGGGATTTTACCTATGGCTACACCTTC.